The 18 T cell receptor beta chains reported below all come from one sample, sequenced in a study of blood T cell repertoires in COVID-19. Assay used: immunoSEQ multiplex PCR; TCRdb lists only in-frame clones, some missing. The sample lists about 32,000 clones; 85% to 90% were seen once. The sample comprised peripheral blood. The receptors originated from a man aged 55 to 69 with active or convalescent COVID-19.

A single count supports this clone. The chain is built from TRBV7-8 and TRBJ1-1; D gene unclear. The V gene's germline CDR1 is SGHVS and CDR2 FQNEAQ. This CDR3 has 13 residues. Trimming took 5 bases from V and 4 from J, leaving 11 bases between them. The CDR3 protein is CASSPIVGTEAFF. The CDR3 DNA follows: TGTGCCAGCAGCCCTATTGTTGGCACTGAAGCTTTCTTT.

The rearrangement uses TRBV11-3 and TRBJ2-3; TRBD2 aligns across 12 bases. J was trimmed by 8 bases and V by 7 bases; bases with no gene match: 13. This CDR3 comprises 16 residues. Germline loops: CDR1 SGHNT, CDR2 YENEEA. CDR3 DNA sequence: TGTGCCAGCAACGCCGTTTCTAGCGGGAGGGGTGGTACGCAGTATTTT. Translated: CASNAVSSGRGGTQYF. The full variable domain, rest sourced from reference TRBV11-3 and TRBJ2-3, is EAGVVQSPRYKIIEKKQPVAFWCNPISGHNTLYWYLQNLGQGPELLIRYENEEAVDDSQLPKDRFSAERLKGVDSTLKIQPAELGDSAVYLCASNAVSSGRGGTQYFGPGTRLTVL.

The rearrangement links TRBV14 to TRBJ2-5; the match to TRBD2 covers 14 bases. The CDR3 has 17 residues. J was trimmed by 3 bases and V by 3 bases; bases with no gene match: 6. Germline V gene sequence: CDR1 SGHDN, CDR2 FVKESK. The CDR3 protein is CASSHLGLAGVKETQYF. CDR3 DNA: TGTGCCAGCAGCCATCTGGGACTAGCGGGAGTCAAAGAGACCCAGTACTTC.

This clone came up once. The V gene is TRBV10-1, the J gene TRBJ1-3, with 7 bases lining up with TRBD1. Trimming at V came to 4 bases and at J to 4 bases, leaving 1 base not matched to a gene. CDR1 is WNHNN, CDR2 SYGVQD, per germline (reference sequence). The CDR3 is 13 residues long. CDR3 DNA sequence: TGCGCCAGCAGTGTGGGACAGGGAAACACCATATATTTT. This translates into CASSVGQGNTIYF.

The J gene is TRBJ1-5, the V gene TRBV24-1, with TRBD1 as a possible D gene (6 bases). Per germline, CDR1 KGHDR and CDR2 SFDVKD. The CDR3 has 16 amino acids. V was pared by 9 bases and J by 2 bases, with 19 bases between. CDR3 region: CATPRQEGCGNQPQHF. As DNA, the CDR3 is TGTGCCACCCCCCGACAGGAAGGATGTGGCAATCAGCCCCAGCATTTT.

The rearrangement links TRBV28 to TRBJ1-1; 10 nucleotides agree with TRBD1. The CDR3 has 15 amino acids. Trimming took 8 bases from V and 6 from J; bases not matched to a gene: 12. Germline CDR1 is MDHEN and CDR2 is SYDVKM. The CDR3 DNA sequence: TGTGCCAGCCGAATGGAGCTCGGACAGGGGGCTGAAGCTTTCTTT. This encodes CASRMELGQGAEAFF.

The chain employs TRBV4-2 and TRBJ2-5; D may be TRBD2 (9 bases). The CDR3 loop spans 15 amino acids. Germline V gives CDR1 LGHNA, CDR2 YNFKEQ. V lost 3 bases to trimming and J lost 5 bases, with 16 bases between them. The CDR3 DNA is TGTGCCAGCAGCCAGACAGGGGCGGGAGGGGAGACCCAGTACTTC. It encodes CASSQTGAGGETQYF.

This chain connects TRBV27 to TRBJ2-2, with 8 bases lining up with TRBD1. This CDR3 spans 16 amino acids. In germline, CDR1 is MNHEY, CDR2 SMNVEV (reference sequence). Trimming at V came to 4 bases and at J to 8 bases, leaving 12 bases not matched to a gene. CDR3 residues: CASSWSHRTGTGELFF. DNA of the CDR3: TGTGCCAGCAGTTGGAGTCATAGGACAGGGACTGGGGAGCTGTTTTTT.

The chain recombines TRBV10-2 with TRBJ1-1; 7 nucleotides align to TRBD1. The ends lost 5 bases at V and 0 bases at J; junction bases unmatched: 15. The CDR3 runs 18 residues. CDR1 WSHSY and CDR2 SAAADI come from the germline V gene. The CDR3 loop reads CASSPIQGTVYVNTEAFF. Here the CDR3 DNA reads TGCGCCAGCAGTCCAATTCAAGGGACAGTTTACGTGAACACTGAAGCTTTCTTT.

J is TRBJ1-1 and V is TRBV29-1; 8 bases are a match to TRBD1. After removal of 3 bases from V and 1 base from J, the junction contained 1 base not matched to a gene. The length of the CDR3 is 13 residues. Germline V lookup: CDR1 SQVTM, CDR2 ANQGSEA. For the CDR3, the DNA is TGCAGCGTTGATACAGGGGGGAACACTGAAGCTTTCTTT. Translating gives CSVDTGGNTEAFF.

The chain combines TRBV9 with TRBJ2-2; tentatively, D is TRBD2 (5 bases). Germline V lookup: CDR1 SGDLS, CDR2 YYNGEE. The ends were cut back, 0 bases at V and 4 bases at J, with 22 bases in the middle. The CDR3 contains 19 residues. The CDR3 protein is CASSVVAGVTSEGTGELFF. In nucleotides, the CDR3 is TGTGCCAGCAGCGTAGTGGCAGGCGTCACCTCAGAGGGCACCGGGGAGCTGTTTTTT.

The gene calls are TRBV5-4 and TRBJ2-3; TRBD2 aligns across 12 bases. This CDR3 comprises 15 residues. The V gene's germline CDR1 is SGHNT and CDR2 YYREEE (reference sequence). V shed 2 bases and J 5 bases; nucleotides not matched to a gene: 3. The CDR3: CASSFPSGGEDTQYF. The CDR3 DNA sequence: TGTGCCAGCAGCTTTCCTAGCGGGGGGGAAGATACGCAGTATTTT.

This clone was recorded many times. This chain connects TRBV30 to TRBJ1-1; perhaps TRBD1 as D (6 bases). This CDR3 has 11 amino acids. CDR1 is GTSNPN, CDR2 SVGIG, per germline (reference sequence). This CDR3 is CAFEGGTEAFF. The CDR3 region has the DNA TGTGCATTCGAGGGGGGGACTGAAGCTTTCTTT.

The J gene is TRBJ1-1, the V gene TRBV5-1; D might be TRBD1 (5 bases). Germline CDR1 reads SGHRS; CDR2 reads YFSETQ. This CDR3 is 14 amino acids long. Trimming took 0 bases from V and 4 from J, leaving 10 bases between them. The CDR3: CASSLAGKGTEAFF. Written as DNA, the CDR3 is TGCGCCAGCAGCTTGGCAGGGAAGGGCACTGAAGCTTTCTTT.

The gene calls are TRBV21-1 and TRBJ2-7; the table gives TRBD2 as D, unverified against the DNA. TRBV21-1 has pseudogene status. The CDR3 runs to 13 residues. The CDR3: CASSKSISYEQYV. CDR3 coding DNA: TGTGCCAGCAGCAAGTCGATTAGCTACGAGCAGTACGTC.

This sequence joins TRBV10-3 and TRBJ2-6; no clear D. V lost 4 bases to trimming and J lost 4 bases, with 8 bases between them. CDR3 length: 14 residues. Germline assignment: CDR1 ENHRY and CDR2 SYGVKD. This chain's CDR3 is CAISVGPGANVLTF. Written as DNA, the CDR3 is TGTGCCATCAGTGTTGGGCCCGGGGCCAACGTCCTGACTTTC.

This chain uses TRBV6-2 or TRBV6-3 with TRBJ1-4; D may be TRBD1 (5 bases). The CDR3 extends over 16 amino acids. Trimming pared 2 bases from V and 5 bases from J, leaving 15 bases between. The germline V gene encodes CDR1 MNHEY and CDR2 SVGEGT. The CDR3 region has the DNA TGTGCCAGCAGTTACCCGAGGACATCACCAAATGAAAAACTGTTTTTT. It is translated as CASSYPRTSPNEKLFF.

The rearrangement uses TRBV24-1 and TRBJ2-5; D possibly corresponds to TRBD1 (5 bases). CDR3 length: 17 residues. Trimming cost V 1 base and J 2 bases, with 16 bases left between them. From germline, CDR1 is KGHDR and CDR2 SFDVKD. The CDR3 loop reads CATSDLSRQGGQETQYF. The CDR3 DNA follows: TGTGCCACCAGTGATTTATCCCGGCAGGGCGGACAAGAGACCCAGTACTTC.